This T cell receptor beta chain was found in a study of blood T cells in healthy people across ages. General observations from the study: Measured against age, TCR beta diversity per million T cells decreased in a roughly linear manner. Since the PBMCs were unsorted, naive and antigen-experienced cells could not be conclusively compared. Long-lived donors exceeded aged donors in naive CD4+ cells and diversity.

A second roughly 6 to 12 cycle PCR used barcoded and J-beta primers. Every sample returned 2.5 million or more CDR3-containing paired-end reads. TCRdb reprocessed the 5' RACE reads with MiXCR, giving one entry per CDR3 protein. The sample records around 690,000 distinct CDR3 sequences, about 53% being singletons. This clonotype occurred a few times. Its antigen is unidentified. The trim removed 3 bases at V and 4 bases at J, leaving 6 bases unmatched. Germline CDR1 reads DFQATT; CDR2 reads SNEGSKA (reference sequence). The CDR3 is 14 amino acids. The chain couples TRBV20-1 to TRBJ2-1; 7 bases fit TRBD2. The sequenced sample was blood. The receptor comes from a man aged 55-75 years in good health. The CDR3 coding sequence is TGCAGTGCTAGCTACGGGGGGTCGTACAATGAGCAGTTCTTC. Translation gives CSASYGGSYNEQFF.